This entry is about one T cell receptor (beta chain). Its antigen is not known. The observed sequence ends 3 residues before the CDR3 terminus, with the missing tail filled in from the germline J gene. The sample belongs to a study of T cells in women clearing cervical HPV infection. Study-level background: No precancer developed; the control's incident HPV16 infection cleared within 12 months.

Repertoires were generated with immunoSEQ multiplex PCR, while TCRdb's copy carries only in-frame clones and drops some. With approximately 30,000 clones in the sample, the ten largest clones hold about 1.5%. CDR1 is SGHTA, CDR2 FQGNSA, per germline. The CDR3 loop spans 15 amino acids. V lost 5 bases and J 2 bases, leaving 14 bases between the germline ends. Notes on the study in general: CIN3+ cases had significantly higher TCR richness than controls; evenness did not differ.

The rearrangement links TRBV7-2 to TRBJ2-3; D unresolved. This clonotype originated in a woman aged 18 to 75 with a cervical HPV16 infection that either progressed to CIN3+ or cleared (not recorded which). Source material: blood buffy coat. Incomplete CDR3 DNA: TGTGCCAGCAGCAAGAGGTCAGGTTTCACAGATACG. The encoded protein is CASSKRSGFTDT. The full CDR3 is CASSKRSGFTDTQYF.